The rows below give T cell receptor beta chains drawn from one sample of a study of human T cells and chemical hapten exposure. TCRdb fed the RACE reads into MiXCR, producing one record per CDR3 protein. The repertoire holds roughly 380,000 distinct CDR3 sequences, with about 4.4% as singletons. Specimen: whole blood, collected in connection with sensitization to the hapten diphenylcyclopropenone (DPC). These receptors all stem from a woman aged 45 to 65 with alopecia areata. Some clones in this sample may be carry-over from other donors' samples. Each CDR3 is given without its conserved first and last residue.

TRBJ1-4 TRBV29-1 SVAGGGGEKLF
TRBJ1-1 TRBV5-1 ASSLGDGKNTEAF
TRBJ2-3 TRBV24-1 ATSDPQAGSDTQY
TRBJ2-7 TRBV20-1 SARTYRGPYEQY
TRBJ1-1 TRBV6-5 ASTPAGVEAEAF
TRBJ1-5 TRBV27 ASSSWNQPQH
TRBJ2-6 TRBV7-3 ASSPNSYRAGANVLT
TRBJ1-2 TRBV6-1 ASSEATAYGYT
TRBJ1-1 TRBV20-1 SALAVLNTEAF
TRBJ1-5 TRBV19 ATDREGDQPQH
TRBJ1-1 TRBV6-1 ASTEDGPQGVNTEAF
TRBJ1-2 TRBV29-1 SVVSNYGYT
TRBJ2-3 TRBV6-1 ASSEAGGRSDTQY
TRBJ2-7 TRBV6-2/TRBV6-3 ASSQGRPPSYEQY
TRBJ2-4 TRBV20-1 SAREGLAKNIQY
TRBJ1-2 TRBV28 ASSDGNYGYT
TRBJ2-1 TRBV20-1 SAQQEGTKQF
TRBJ2-2 TRBV13 ASSFHRDRTVTGELF
TRBJ1-1 TRBV7-9 ASRQDSSNTEAF
TRBJ1-4 TRBV20-1 SAQGGGEKLF
TRBJ1-2 TRBV3-1 ASSHEPGSRTGYT
TRBJ2-1 TRBV12-5 ASGLVSTGEQF
TRBJ1-1 TRBV9 ASSPPDREEAF
TRBJ2-3 TRBV7-8 ASSPHGGTDTQY
TRBJ1-5 TRBV6-5 ASSQQGMGQPQH
TRBJ1-5 TRBV15 ATSRGSNQPQH
TRBJ1-5 TRBV28 ASSLFTDYSNQPQH
TRBJ2-3 TRBV10-3 AIADRTDTQY
TRBJ2-7 TRBV5-1 ASSSGTSGGAVQY
TRBJ2-3 TRBV13 ASSSGPDTDTQY
TRBJ2-1 TRBV19 ASSWDRANEQF
TRBJ2-7 TRBV20-1 SASALAYEQY
TRBJ2-1 TRBV5-4 ASSQGDAGARNEQF
TRBJ2-3 TRBV7-9 ASSSNRGDTQY
TRBJ2-3 TRBV3-1 ASSHGSGRGPADTQY
TRBJ2-1 TRBV27 ASSPTSGALIEQF
TRBJ2-3 TRBV7-8 ANSLGGDTQY
TRBJ1-4 TRBV27 ASSSGLPNEKLF
TRBJ2-3 TRBV14 ASSLDLALPDTQY
TRBJ1-4 TRBV25-1 ASSGPGQGNEKLF
TRBJ1-1 TRBV29-1 SVRKNTEAF
TRBJ2-3 TRBV7-9 ASSLSPSNTQY
TRBJ2-1 TRBV9 ASSPRGPAGNEQF
TRBJ1-4 TRBV28 ASGGGGTNEKLF
TRBJ1-2 TRBV2 ASSESGELYGYT
TRBJ1-1 TRBV30 AWSVKLNTEAF
TRBJ2-7 TRBV5-1 ASSSREGSGAYEQY
TRBJ1-1 TRBV29-1 SGGSQTNTEAF
TRBJ1-1 TRBV7-9 ASSPMGGAWTEAF
TRBJ2-1 TRBV23-1 ASSQKGQSLYNEQF
TRBJ2-7 TRBV6-2/TRBV6-3 ASSSGIEQY
TRBJ2-1 TRBV14 ASSQARLAGALNEQF
TRBJ2-3 TRBV4-2 ASSHGLAGTDTQY
TRBJ1-1 TRBV20-1 SARLRDEAF
TRBJ2-3 TRBV4-3 ASSQDSSRTDTQY